This record concerns one TCR beta chain sequence. Its antigen remains unidentified. The treatment was: 10-day PBMC culture with coronavirus spike peptide pools or control peptides (ViraFEST assay). The data are from a study of vaccination and CD4 T cells after COVID-19. Study background: Everyone enrolled got two doses of BNT162b2 or mRNA-1273 vaccine.

CD4+ T cells that had been cultured provided DNA sequenced with the Oncomine TCR Beta short-read assay. TCRdb reprocessed the PCR reads with MiXCR, giving one entry per CDR3 protein. The table shows some 25,000 distinct CDR3 sequences, with around two thirds occurring only once. The CDR3 loop spans 15 amino acids. The V end was cut by 7 bases, the J end by 2 bases, with 15 bases between. Germline lookup yields CDR1 MNHEY and CDR2 SMNVEV (reference sequence). This receptor was taken from a human donor who had recovered from COVID-19. The chain is built from TRBV27 and TRBJ1-3; D is uncertain. Sequenced: CD4+ T cells from blood, cultured in vitro. The CDR3 coding sequence is TGTGCCAGCACCCAAACCAACTCCCCTGGAAACACCATATATTTT. Translation gives CASTQTNSPGNTIYF.